The next 18 T cell receptor beta chains were all read from a single sample in a study of blood T cell repertoires in COVID-19. Some clones are missing from TCRdb's copy, which holds only in-frame ones; the method was immunoSEQ multiplex PCR. The table shows 50,000 to 60,000 clones, with about nine tenths occurring only once. Sequenced: peripheral blood. The receptors stem from a man in his fifties or sixties with acute or convalescent COVID-19.

The chain combines TRBV6-2 or TRBV6-3 with TRBJ1-2; a weak D match, TRBD1 (6 bases). CDR1 is MNHEY, CDR2 SVGEGT, per germline. The CDR3 totals 13 residues. Trimming pared 2 bases from V and 9 bases from J, leaving 13 bases between. The CDR3 bases are TGTGCCAGCAGTTACGACAGGTTTTTGAGCTACACCTTC. Translated, it gives CASSYDRFLSYTF.

The rearrangement joins TRBV7-6 to TRBJ1-6, with D possibly TRBD1 on 6 matching bases. Trimming took off 1 base at V and 10 bases at J, with 17 bases between the two ends. Germline V CDR1 and CDR2: SGHVS, FNYEAQ. The CDR3 contains 16 residues. The CDR3 region has the DNA TGTGCCAGCAGCTTAGGGTTAGGGGACAACAACTCACCCCTCCACTTT. Residues: CASSLGLGDNNSPLHF.

The chain employs TRBV10-1 and TRBJ1-6, with TRBD1 identical over 7 bases. This CDR3 has 15 residues. V was clipped by 7 bases and J by 0 bases; unmatched bases: 3. Germline CDR1 and CDR2: WNHNN and SYGVQD (reference sequence). CDR3 amino acids: CASTRGCSYNSPLHF. CDR3 nucleotide sequence: TGCGCCAGCACCAGGGGGTGCTCCTATAATTCACCCCTCCACTTT.

The rearrangement joins TRBV5-1 to TRBJ1-6; 7 bases map to TRBD1. Germline CDR1 SGHRS, CDR2 YFSETQ. This CDR3 is built from 16 residues. J was trimmed by 5 bases and V by 1 base; bases with no gene match: 6. CDR3 DNA: TGCGCCAGCAGCTTGAGGGGGACAGATCATAATTCACCCCTCCACTTT. This encodes CASSLRGTDHNSPLHF.

This clone was detected only once. This chain connects TRBV7-9 to TRBJ1-5; D is unclear. The CDR3 contains 16 residues. Germline V gene lookup returns CDR1 SEHNR and CDR2 FQNEAQ (reference sequence). The V end lost 10 bases, the J end lost 0 bases, and 19 bases lay between the germline ends. The CDR3 nucleotides read TGTGCCACCGACGCAATCCAGGCGTATAGCAATCAGCCCCAGCATTTT. It is translated as CATDAIQAYSNQPQHF.

By share, this clone ranks as medium-sized. V gene TRBV2 combines with J gene TRBJ1-5, with D maybe TRBD1 (5 bases). The V and J ends lost 3 bases and 6 bases respectively, with 12 bases between them. The CDR3 has 14 amino acids. CDR1 SNHLY and CDR2 FYNNEI come from the germline V gene. The CDR3 loop reads CASSDTQGFQPQHF. Here the CDR3 DNA reads TGTGCCAGCAGTGACACGCAGGGATTTCAGCCCCAGCATTTT.

V and J are TRBV27 and TRBJ2-3, with 9 bases lining up with TRBD1. Germline V CDR1 and CDR2: MNHEY, SMNVEV (reference sequence). CDR3 length: 14 residues. V was pared by 6 bases and J by 3 bases, with 4 bases of the junction left unmatched. CDR3 amino acids: CASRGTGWTDTQYF. The CDR3 region has the DNA TGTGCCAGCAGGGGGACAGGGTGGACAGATACGCAGTATTTT.

V usage is TRBV28 and J usage is TRBJ1-1, with D possibly matching TRBD1 (5 bases). The V gene's germline CDR1 is MDHEN and CDR2 SYDVKM. CDR3 size: 15 residues. V lost 4 bases, J lost 2 bases, and 14 bases lay in between. CDR3 residues: CASSSGSQGNTEAFF. CDR3 DNA sequence: TGTGCCAGCAGTTCGGGCAGTCAGGGTAACACTGAAGCTTTCTTT. The full variable domain, in which reference TRBV28 and TRBJ1-1 provide the parts outside the CDR3, is DVKVTQSSRYLVKRTGEKVFLECVQDMDHENMFWYRQDPGLGLRLIYFSYDVKMKEKGDIPEGYSVSREKKERFSLILESASTNQTSMYLCASSSGSQGNTEAFFGQGTRLTVV.

This chain connects TRBV6-5 to TRBJ1-1, with 8 bases that match TRBD1. The ends lost 8 bases at V and 2 bases at J; junction bases unmatched: 7. Germline-derived CDR1 and CDR2 are MNHEY and SVGAGI. This CDR3 has 14 residues. DNA of the CDR3: TGTGCCAGCGGAGGGACAGGAACTAACACTGAAGCTTTCTTT. This translates into CASGGTGTNTEAFF.

The genes are TRBV2 and TRBJ1-6, with 8 bases lining up with TRBD1. This CDR3 is 13 amino acids long. CDR1 is SNHLY, CDR2 FYNNEI, per germline. The V and J ends lost 11 bases and 3 bases, in that order; junction bases with no gene match: 3. The chain's CDR3 is CAGGQDYNSPLHF. The CDR3 DNA reads TGTGCCGGGGGACAGGACTATAATTCACCCCTCCACTTT.

This clone was detected once. CDR3 loop: CASSYSPSSGNTIYF. The CDR3 coding sequence is TGTGCCAGCAGTTACAGCCCTTCCTCTGGAAACACCATATATTTT. This chain connects TRBV6-5 to TRBJ1-3; D uncertain. Germline-derived CDR1 and CDR2 are MNHEY and SVGAGI. V lost 2 bases, J lost 0 bases, and 8 bases lay in between. The CDR3 length is 15 residues.

CDR3 nucleotide sequence: TGTGCCAGCAGTGATCAGGGATTCGGTAATGAAAAACTGTTTTTT. Encoded protein: CASSDQGFGNEKLFF. The chain links TRBV6-1 to TRBJ1-4, with D perhaps matching TRBD1 (5 bases). The CDR3 consists of 15 residues. V dropped 3 bases and J dropped 4 bases, with 12 bases sitting between them. CDR1 MNHNS and CDR2 SASEGT come from the germline V gene.

The chain uses TRBV11-2 and TRBJ1-2; D is undetermined. The CDR3 sequence is 16 residues long. The V gene's germline CDR1 is SGHAT and CDR2 FQNNGV. Trimming shortened V by 1 base and J by 0 bases, and 12 bases separated the two germline ends. DNA of the CDR3: TGTGCCAGCAGCTTAGTTGGTGGGCAGGCTAACTATGGCTACACCTTC. Translation gives CASSLVGGQANYGYTF.

V usage is TRBV24-1 and J usage is TRBJ2-3; TRBD1 matches at 7 bases. The CDR3 is 16 amino acids. Germline CDR1 KGHDR, CDR2 SFDVKD. V was pared by 4 bases and J by 2 bases, with 8 bases of the junction left unmatched. The CDR3: CATSDPRQGYTDTQYF. In nucleotides, the CDR3 is TGTGCCACCAGTGACCCTCGACAGGGATACACAGATACGCAGTATTTT.

The chain joins TRBV19 to TRBJ1-3; D is ambiguous. CDR3 length: 13 residues. Germline CDR1 is LNHDA and CDR2 is SQIVND (reference sequence). The V end lost 8 bases, the J end lost 4 bases, and 12 bases lay between the germline ends. Here the CDR3 DNA reads TGTGCCAGTTCTCCGCTCCAGGGAAACACCATATATTTT. Translation gives CASSPLQGNTIYF.

V is TRBV2 and J is TRBJ2-1; a possible D gene is TRBD1 (5 bases). The CDR3 is 14 amino acids. Germline-derived CDR1 and CDR2 are SNHLY and FYNNEI. CDR3 residues: CAGLGPPSYNEQFF. CDR3 in DNA: TGTGCGGGGCTGGGCCCCCCCTCCTACAATGAGCAGTTCTTC. The full variable domain, with the rest looked up from reference TRBV2 and TRBJ2-1, is EPEVTQTPSHQVTQMGQEVILRCVPISNHLYFYWYRQILGQKVEFLVSFYNNEISEKSEIFDDQFSVERPDGSNFTLKIRSTKLEDSAMYFCAGLGPPSYNEQFFGPGTRLTVL.

This clone was recorded once. The CDR3 nucleotides are TGTGCCAGCAGCCCTCGAGATACTGAAGCTTTCTTT. Translation: CASSPRDTEAFF. The genes are TRBV5-4 and TRBJ1-1; D gene unclear. CDR3 size: 12 residues. The germline V gene has CDR1 SGHNT and CDR2 YYREEE (reference sequence). Trimming took 4 bases from V and 5 from J, leaving 9 bases between them.

This sequence joins TRBV29-1 and TRBJ1-3; TRBD1 matches at 7 bases. The CDR3 length is 13 residues. V gave up 7 bases and J gave up 0 bases; unmatched junction bases: 3. CDR1 is SQVTM and CDR2 is ANQGSEA in the germline V gene. CDR3 region: CSARDSSGNTIYF. CDR3 coding DNA: TGCAGCGCCCGGGACAGCTCTGGAAACACCATATATTTT. Full variable domain (rest looked up from reference TRBV29-1 and TRBJ1-3): SAVISQKPSRDICQRGTSLTIQCQVDSQVTMMFWYRQQPGQSLTLIATANQGSEATYESGFVIDKFPISRPNLTFSTLTVSNMSPEDSSIYLCSARDSSGNTIYFGEGSWLTVV.